The 21 T cell receptor beta chains below come from one sample, sequenced in a study of post-analysis software for immune sequencing data. Study results and limitations: Controls showed lower frequencies than patients for roughly 5 TRBV segments, and TRBV5-6, TRBV5-1 and TRBV20-1 were among these.

No antigen is known for these receptors. Each TCR beta cDNA library carried unique molecular identifiers. TCRdb redid the calling of the PCR reads with MiXCR, one entry per CDR3 protein. The sample holds roughly 400,000 distinct CDR3 sequences, over 30% seen once. The sample comprised blood. The receptors derive from a girl aged 2-9 years with multiple sclerosis.

Written as DNA, the CDR3 is TGTGCCAGCAGTTTCTCCGGCAGGGAGGGCTATGGCTACACCTTC. This encodes CASSFSGREGYGYTF. The chain joins TRBV27 to TRBJ1-2; D may be TRBD1 (5 bases). V was pared by 3 bases and J by 4 bases, with 15 bases between. The germline gives CDR1 MNHEY, CDR2 SMNVEV (reference sequence). CDR3 length: 15 residues.

In its sample, this clonotype was seen a few times. This chain links TRBV20-1 with TRBJ2-7, with D unclear. The germline V gene encodes CDR1 DFQATT and CDR2 SNEGSKA (reference sequence). Trimming pared 0 bases from V and 3 bases from J, leaving 18 bases between. The CDR3 spans 16 residues. CDR3 protein: CSARDGVRRHGYEQYF. CDR3 DNA: TGCAGTGCTAGAGATGGTGTGCGGAGACACGGCTACGAGCAGTACTTC.

The chain links TRBV7-9 to TRBJ1-2; no clear D. This CDR3 spans 13 amino acids. The V gene lost 1 base and the J gene lost 6 bases, with 9 bases spanning the gap. The germline gives CDR1 SEHNR, CDR2 FQNEAQ (reference sequence). Here the CDR3 reads CASSLDGIDGYTF. In DNA, the CDR3 is TGTGCCAGCAGCTTAGACGGTATTGATGGCTACACCTTC.

The CDR3 loop reads CASSFAENSNQPQHF. Written as DNA, the CDR3 is TGTGCCAGCAGTTTCGCAGAGAATAGCAATCAGCCCCAGCATTTT. The V gene is TRBV12-3 or TRBV12-4, the J gene TRBJ1-5; D uncertain. The CDR3 is 15 residues long. With 3 bases removed from V and 0 bases from J, the gap between germline ends came to 9 bases.

Regarding this clonotype: Mismatch with germline at one junction end may stem from a read error. The CDR3 region is CTSSQGTSGRRDTQYF. The CDR3 DNA reads as TGTACCAGCAGTCAGGGGACTAGCGGGAGAAGAGATACGCAGTATTTT. The chain combines TRBV12-3 or TRBV12-4 with TRBJ2-3, with TRBD2 matching over 14 bases. The CDR3 runs 16 residues.

The V gene is TRBV2, the J gene TRBJ2-3, with 9 bases aligning to TRBD2. The junction had 5 bases not matched to a gene; V was cut back by 8 bases and J by 2 bases. The CDR3 consists of 14 residues. Germline V gives CDR1 SNHLY, CDR2 FYNNEI. In DNA form, the CDR3 reads TGTGCCAGCGGTCTAGCGGGATTCACAGATACGCAGTATTTT. Its translation is CASGLAGFTDTQYF.

This clonotype was recorded many times. The J gene is TRBJ2-1, the V gene TRBV6-5, with unresolved D. Germline V CDR1 and CDR2: MNHEY, SVGAGI. Deletions cut 5 bases from V and 4 bases from J, with 9 bases between. This CDR3 comprises 13 residues. The CDR3 region has the DNA TGTGCCAGCAGTCCAACGCCTTACAATGAGCAGTTCTTC. Encoded protein: CASSPTPYNEQFF.

The rearrangement uses TRBV5-5 and TRBJ1-2; TRBD1 matches at 7 bases. Germline V gene lookup returns CDR1 SGHKS and CDR2 YYEKEE (reference sequence). The V gene end was trimmed by 3 bases and the J gene end by 0 bases; junction bases not matched to a gene: 5. The CDR3 has 15 amino acids. The CDR3 here is CASSWLTGANYGYTF. The DNA for the CDR3 is TGTGCCAGCAGCTGGCTTACAGGGGCTAACTATGGCTACACCTTC. Together with reference TRBV5-5 and TRBJ1-2, the CDR3 gives the full variable domain: DAGVTQSPTHLIKTRGQQVTLRCSPISGHKSVSWYQQVLGQGPQFIFQYYEKEERGRGNFPDRFSARQFPNYSSELNVNALLLGDSALYLCASSWLTGANYGYTFGSGTRLTVV.

V gene TRBV4-1 combines with J gene TRBJ1-4, with D perhaps TRBD1 (5 bases). V was trimmed by 0 bases and J by 3 bases, leaving 11 bases between them. Germline V gene data show CDR1 as MGHRA and CDR2 as YSYEKL. This CDR3 is built from 16 residues. The CDR3, as DNA: TGCGCCAGCAGCCAAGAGGCGACAGTCTCTAATGAAAAACTGTTTTTT. Translated: CASSQEATVSNEKLFF.

The chain has TRBV5-1 and TRBJ2-7; a weak D match, TRBD1 (5 bases). CDR1 and CDR2 (germline): SGHRS, YFSETQ. V was shortened by 3 bases and J by 3 bases, with 19 bases between the two germline ends. This CDR3 region has 16 residues. The CDR3 protein is CASSWKELDIGYEQYF. CDR3 DNA sequence: TGCGCCAGCAGCTGGAAAGAGTTGGACATAGGCTACGAGCAGTACTTC.

This rearrangement joins TRBV4-1 to TRBJ1-2; TRBD1 matches 8 bases. Germline V gives CDR1 MGHRA, CDR2 YSYEKL. V shed 3 bases, J shed 0 bases, and the junction held 6 bases outside the gene matches. The CDR3 is 16 amino acids. CDR3 DNA: TGCGCCAGCAGCCAGCCCGACAGGGGCGCTAACTATGGCTACACCTTC. It translates to CASSQPDRGANYGYTF.

This clonotype was detected a few times. The chain combines TRBV20-1 with TRBJ2-1; TRBD2 matches 7 bases. Germline CDR1 and CDR2: DFQATT and SNEGSKA (reference sequence). The CDR3 length is 14 residues. The ends lost 7 bases at V and 4 bases at J; junction bases unmatched: 10. For the CDR3, the DNA is TGCAGTGAAGGGAGGGACCTGAATTACAATGAGCAGTTCTTC. This codes for CSEGRDLNYNEQFF.

The V call is TRBV29-1, the J call TRBJ2-3; D not certain. V was shortened by 4 bases and J by 5 bases, with 16 bases between the two germline ends. The CDR3 sequence is 14 residues long. The V gene's germline CDR1 is SQVTM and CDR2 ANQGSEA. CDR3 in amino acids: CSVGGFSMKDTQYF. In nucleotides, the CDR3 is TGCAGCGTTGGCGGTTTCTCGATGAAAGATACGCAGTATTTT.

This clonotype was counted only a few times. The chain uses TRBV10-3 and TRBJ2-3; 11 positions match TRBD2. CDR3 length: 17 amino acids. Germline assignment: CDR1 ENHRY and CDR2 SYGVKD. Germline trimming cut 8 bases from V and 7 bases from J; bases unmatched to any gene: 17. CDR3 DNA sequence: TGTGCCATCCAGGGGACCGGGACTAGCGGTTCGTTGAATACGCAGTATTTT. It translates to CAIQGTGTSGSLNTQYF.

V is TRBV25-1 and J is TRBJ2-1; D is ambiguous. There are 11 residues in the CDR3. The germline V gene has CDR1 MGHDK and CDR2 SYGVNS. V was pared by 10 bases and J by 8 bases, with 12 bases between. DNA of the CDR3: TGTGCCATCAGACCCTGGGATGAGCAGTTCTTC. It is translated as CAIRPWDEQFF.

This clonotype was observed a handful of times. This sequence joins TRBV28 and TRBJ2-3; unclear D gene. V was clipped by 5 bases and J by 0 bases, with 12 bases between them. Germline V gene sequence: CDR1 MDHEN, CDR2 SYDVKM. This CDR3 has 15 amino acids. Here the CDR3 DNA reads TGTGCCAGCAGTAAATCGACAACTAGCACAGATACGCAGTATTTT. Translation: CASSKSTTSTDTQYF.

This clonotype was counted a few times. The rearrangement uses TRBV29-1 and TRBJ2-5; TRBD2 aligns across 7 bases. From germline, CDR1 is SQVTM and CDR2 ANQGSEA. This CDR3 region has 12 residues. V gave up 3 bases and J gave up 5 bases; unmatched junction bases: 3. This CDR3 reads CSVDMREETQYF. DNA for the CDR3: TGCAGCGTTGATATGCGGGAGGAGACCCAGTACTTC.

Turning to this clonotype: At one of its ends the junction is not consistent with the germline gene, which may arise from a read error. The V and J genes are TRBV7-8 and TRBJ2-6; D uncertain. Germline V gives CDR1 SGHVS, CDR2 FQNEAQ. This CDR3 spans 15 amino acids. This CDR3 is CVSSFLATGANVLTF. The CDR3 region has the DNA TGTGTCAGCAGCTTTCTTGCAACTGGGGCCAACGTCCTGACTTTC.

This clonotype has just a few counts. The chain combines TRBV6-5 with TRBJ2-7, with 9 bases lining up with TRBD1. The germline CDR1 and CDR2 sequences are MNHEY and SVGAGI. The ends lost 6 bases at V and 5 bases at J; junction bases unmatched: 8. The CDR3 extends over 14 amino acids. CDR3 in DNA: TGTGCCAGCAGAACCGGGACAGGGTCCCACGAGCAGTACTTC. It is translated as CASRTGTGSHEQYF.

The V gene is TRBV10-3, the J gene TRBJ2-7; 12 nucleotides line up with TRBD1. The J call may not be correct, given that the DNA end is closer to TRBJ2-5. This CDR3 is built from 17 residues. CDR1 and CDR2 from the germline V gene are ENHRY and SYGVKD. The CDR3 DNA follows: TGTGCCATCAGTGAGTCGATGGGACAGGGGGCTGGTGAGACCCAGTACTTC. Translating gives CAISESMGQGAGETQYF.

The chain recombines TRBV7-9 with TRBJ1-4, with a weak D call TRBD1 (5 bases). Trimming took 11 bases from V and 3 from J, leaving 13 bases between them. Germline V gene data show CDR1 as SEHNR and CDR2 as FQNEAQ (reference sequence). CDR3 length: 13 residues. The CDR3 DNA sequence: TGTGCCGTGCAGACAGACCCTAATGAAAAACTGTTTTTT. Translation gives CAVQTDPNEKLFF.